This T cell receptor (beta chain) was captured in a study of PD-1 blockade in classical Hodgkin lymphoma. Trimming cost V 2 bases and J 6 bases, with 11 bases left between them. The CDR3 extends over 13 amino acids. In germline, CDR1 is SGHRS, CDR2 YFSETQ. This clone was found once. Described time point: newly diagnosed, previously untreated cHL patient sample. The CD4+ T cells used were purified from thawed PBMCs through magnetic negative selection. For comparison, PBMCs from newly diagnosed, untreated classical Hodgkin lymphoma were used. The table came from immunoSEQ multiplex PCR; TCRdb's copy has only in-frame clones and leaves some out. The sample shows nearly 35,000 clones, roughly 91% of them seen only once.

The V call is TRBV5-1, the J call TRBJ1-2, with D possibly TRBD1 on 5 matching bases. The TCR originated in a human donor with classical Hodgkin lymphoma. The sample comprised CD4+ T cells from blood. The CDR3 loop is CASSFEGWDGYTF. The CDR3 nucleotides are TGCGCCAGCAGCTTCGAGGGGTGGGATGGCTACACCTTC.